The rows below give T cell receptor beta chains drawn from one sample of a study of vaccination effects on CD4 cells after COVID-19. Sequencing was performed with immunoSEQ multiplex PCR; in TCRdb, only in-frame clones are kept and a portion is missing. Of 77,000 or so clones in the sample, over 70% are singletons; the top ten hold more than 9%. Their antigen targets remain unknown. The sequencing used CD4+ T cells from PBMCs cultured with SARS-CoV-2 spike peptides, collected before COVID-19 vaccination. All receptors derive from a human donor who received a COVID-19 vaccine. The CDR3 runs from the conserved cysteine through the conserved F or W. D genes are given only for firm matches. Only part of the rows carry a size: once, few, many, or a class if the clone is expanded.

J	D	V	size	CDR3	DNA
TRBJ1-1	.	TRBV14	.	CASSFSRPGRTEAFF	TGTGCCAGCAGCTTTTCTCGACCCGGGAGGACTGAAGCTTTCTTT
TRBJ2-5	.	TRBV5-1	.	CASSLPPVSTQYF	TGCGCCAGCAGCTTACCCCCGGTATCGACCCAGTACTTC
TRBJ1-1	.	TRBV10-1	.	CASSDRGPAEAFF	TGCGCCAGCAGTGACCGGGGGCCAGCTGAAGCTTTCTTT
TRBJ1-6	TRBD1	TRBV18	few	CASSPQQGARGSPLHF	TGTGCCAGCTCGCCCCAACAGGGGGCAAGGGGTTCACCCCTCCACTTT
TRBJ2-5	.	TRBV5-8	.	CASSWDDQETQYF	TGTGCCAGCAGTTGGGATGACCAAGAGACCCAGTACTTC
TRBJ2-5	.	TRBV11-2	.	CASSAIETQYF	TGTGCCAGCAGCGCCATTGAAACCCAGTACTTC
TRBJ2-3	.	TRBV7-3	.	CASSFSGADTQYF	TGTGCCAGCAGCTTCTCTGGAGCAGATACGCAGTATTTT
TRBJ1-1	.	TRBV5-1	.	CASSLDVQNTEAFF	TGCGCCAGCAGCTTGGACGTGCAGAACACTGAAGCTTTCTTT
TRBJ2-5	TRBD2	TRBV3-1/TRBV3-2	.	CASSPLGRGGRQETQYF	TGTGCCAGCAGCCCCCTAGGTCGGGGGGGGCGGCAAGAGACCCAGTACTTC
TRBJ2-2	.	TRBV24-1	few	CATSDFRASGELFF	TGTGCCACCAGTGACTTCAGAGCCTCCGGGGAGCTGTTTTTT
TRBJ1-1	.	TRBV6-6	once	CASSSLGTLNTEAFF	TGTGCCAGCAGTTCTTTAGGGACTCTGAACACTGAAGCTTTCTTT
TRBJ1-3	.	TRBV18	.	CASSPTLGSSGNTIYF	TGTGCCAGCTCACCTACCCTTGGCAGCTCTGGAAACACCATATATTTT
TRBJ2-2	.	TRBV27	.	CASSLWAGSNTGELFF	TGTGCCAGCAGTTTATGGGCCGGGTCAAACACCGGGGAGCTGTTTTTT
TRBJ1-1	.	TRBV9	.	CASSVVIGGRSTEAFF	TGTGCCAGCAGCGTAGTAATCGGGGGTCGTTCGACTGAAGCTTTCTTT
TRBJ2-1	TRBD2	TRBV7-3	.	CASSFTSGAYNEQFF	TGTGCCAGCAGCTTTACTAGCGGGGCCTACAATGAGCAGTTCTTC